This T cell receptor (beta chain) appears in the sequencing data of a study of blood T cell repertoires in COVID-19. Repertoires were generated with immunoSEQ multiplex PCR, while TCRdb's copy carries only in-frame clones and drops some. The sample holds roughly 97,000 clones, 75% to 95% seen once. The CDR3 is 11 amino acids. CDR1 is MNHEY and CDR2 is SVGAGI in the germline V gene. Trimming took off 5 bases at V and 8 bases at J, with 9 bases between the two ends. Comment on this clone: The sample carries other DNA sequences with the same CDR3.

The chain is built from TRBV6-5 and TRBJ1-2; D is possibly TRBD1 (5 bases). The sequence was obtained from a man between 60 and 75 years old with acute or convalescent COVID-19. Input material: peripheral blood. CDR3 residues: CASSQGGGYTF. As DNA, the CDR3 is TGTGCCAGCAGTCAGGGCGGAGGCTACACCTTC.